What follows is one T cell receptor (beta chain) and its context. The sample belongs to a study of CD8+ T cells in alopecia areata. Extraction and reverse transcription of RNA yielded cDNA as the sequencing template. The method was immunoSEQ multiplex PCR; TCRdb's version includes in-frame clones alone and lacks a portion of them. The sample records roughly 180,000 clones, approximately 56% being singletons. Treatment given: oral pan-JAK inhibitor, 5-10 mg twice daily. The receptor was isolated from a human donor with alopecia areata. Source: CD4+ T cells sorted from blood, taken at week 4, from a patient treated with tofacitinib.

The DNA for the CDR3 is TGCGCCAGCAGCCCCGGACCCACGAACACTGAAGCTTTCTTT. Protein product: CASSPGPTNTEAFF. The chain is built from TRBV5-1 and TRBJ1-1; no firm D call. V was trimmed by 4 bases and J by 1 base, leaving 11 bases between them. The CDR3 has 14 residues. Germline V gene data show CDR1 as SGHRS and CDR2 as YFSETQ.